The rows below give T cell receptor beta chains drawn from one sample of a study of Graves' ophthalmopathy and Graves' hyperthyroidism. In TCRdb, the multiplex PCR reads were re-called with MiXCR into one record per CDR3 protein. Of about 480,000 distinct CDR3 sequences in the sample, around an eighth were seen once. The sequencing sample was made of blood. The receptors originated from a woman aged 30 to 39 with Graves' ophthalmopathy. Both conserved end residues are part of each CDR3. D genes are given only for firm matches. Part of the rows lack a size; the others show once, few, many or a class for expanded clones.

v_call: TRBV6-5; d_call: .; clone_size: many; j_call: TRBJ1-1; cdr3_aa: CASRPALTGKGTEAFF; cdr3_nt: TGTGCCAGCAGACCCGCCTTAACAGGGAAGGGCACTGAAGCTTTCTTT
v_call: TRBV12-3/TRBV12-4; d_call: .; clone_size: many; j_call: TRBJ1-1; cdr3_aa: CASRDSWNTEAFF; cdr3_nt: TGTGCCAGCAGGGACAGTTGGAACACTGAAGCTTTCTTT
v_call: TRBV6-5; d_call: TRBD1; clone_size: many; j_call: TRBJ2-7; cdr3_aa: CASSYTRQGASYEQYF; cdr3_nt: TGTGCCAGCAGTTACACCCGACAGGGGGCGTCCTACGAGCAGTACTTC
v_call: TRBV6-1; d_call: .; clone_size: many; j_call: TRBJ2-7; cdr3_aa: CASTPRGIRRGYEQYF; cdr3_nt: TGTGCCAGCACTCCCCGTGGGATACGGCGGGGCTACGAGCAGTACTTC
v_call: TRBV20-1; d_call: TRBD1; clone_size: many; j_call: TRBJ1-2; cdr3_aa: CSARIPRTGINYGYTF; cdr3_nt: TGCAGTGCTAGGATCCCCCGGACAGGGATCAACTATGGCTACACCTTC
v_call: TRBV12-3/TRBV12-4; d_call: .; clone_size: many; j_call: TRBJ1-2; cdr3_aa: CASSLATYGYTF; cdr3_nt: TGTGCCAGCAGTTTAGCCACCTATGGCTACACCTTC
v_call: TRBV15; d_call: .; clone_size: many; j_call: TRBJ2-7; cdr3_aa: CATSSSVSYEQYF; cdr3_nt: TGTGCCACCAGCTCCAGCGTCTCCTACGAGCAGTACTTC
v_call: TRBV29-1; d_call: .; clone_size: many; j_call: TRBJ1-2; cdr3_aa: CSVGAGVEGYTF; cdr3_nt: TGCAGCGTTGGGGCTGGGGTTGAGGGCTACACCTTC
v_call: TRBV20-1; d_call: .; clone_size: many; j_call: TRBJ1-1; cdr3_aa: CSARDGRANTEAFF; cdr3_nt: TGCAGTGCTAGAGATGGCAGGGCGAACACTGAAGCTTTCTTT
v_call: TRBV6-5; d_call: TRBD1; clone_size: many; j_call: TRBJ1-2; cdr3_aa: CASSRTGTIYGYTF; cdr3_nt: TGTGCCAGCAGTCGGACAGGGACCATCTATGGCTACACCTTC
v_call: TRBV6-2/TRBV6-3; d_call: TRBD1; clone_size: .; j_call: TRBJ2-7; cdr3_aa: CASAWGYRQGQGAGGEQYF; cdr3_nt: TGTGCCAGCGCATGGGGGTACCGGCAGGGACAGGGGGCGGGAGGTGAGCAGTACTTC
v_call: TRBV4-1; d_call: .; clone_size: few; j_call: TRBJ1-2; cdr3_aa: CASSPRGAKTLSYGYTF; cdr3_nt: TGCGCCAGCAGCCCGCGGGGGGCGAAGACTTTAAGCTATGGCTACACCTTC
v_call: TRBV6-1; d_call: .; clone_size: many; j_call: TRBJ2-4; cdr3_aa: CASTREDSFVAKNIQYF; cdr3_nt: TGTGCCAGCACGAGGGAGGACTCTTTCGTAGCCAAAAACATTCAGTACTTC
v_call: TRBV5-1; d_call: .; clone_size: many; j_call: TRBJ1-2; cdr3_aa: CASSLDGGSNYGYTF; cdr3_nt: TGCGCCAGCAGCTTGGATGGGGGATCTAACTATGGCTACACCTTC
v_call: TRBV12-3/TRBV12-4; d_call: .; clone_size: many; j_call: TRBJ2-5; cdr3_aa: CASRYRNQETQYF; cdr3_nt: TGTGCCAGCCGGTATAGGAACCAAGAGACCCAGTACTTC
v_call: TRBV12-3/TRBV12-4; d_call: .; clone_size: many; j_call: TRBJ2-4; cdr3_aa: CASSFSGYPSDIQYF; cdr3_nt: TGTGCCAGCAGTTTCTCCGGCTACCCCAGTGACATTCAGTACTTC
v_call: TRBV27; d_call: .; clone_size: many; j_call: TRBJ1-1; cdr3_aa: CASSFQGSAFF; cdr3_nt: TGTGCCAGCAGTTTTCAGGGGAGTGCTTTCTTT
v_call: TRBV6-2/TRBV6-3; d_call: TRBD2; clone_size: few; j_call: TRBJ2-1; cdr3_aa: CASSQRGARNEQFF; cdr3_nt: TGTGCCAGCAGCCAGCGGGGGGCCAGGAATGAGCAGTTCTTC
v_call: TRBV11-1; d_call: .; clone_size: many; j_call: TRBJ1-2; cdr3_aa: CASSALGLGVSLYGYTF; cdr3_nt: TGTGCCAGCAGCGCTCTTGGTTTAGGGGTTAGTCTCTATGGCTACACCTTC
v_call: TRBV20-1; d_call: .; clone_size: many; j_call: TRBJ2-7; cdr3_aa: CSARDDLRSYEQYF; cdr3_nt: TGCAGTGCTAGAGACGACCTCCGCTCCTACGAGCAGTACTTC
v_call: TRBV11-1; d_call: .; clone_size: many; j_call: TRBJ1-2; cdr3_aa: CASSPEGGHYISYGYTF; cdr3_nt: TGTGCCAGCAGCCCGGAAGGAGGCCACTATATCTCCTATGGCTACACCTTC
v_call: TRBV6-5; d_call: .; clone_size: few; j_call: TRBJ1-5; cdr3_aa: CASSYGDSNQPQHF; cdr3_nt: TGTGCCAGCAGTTACGGAGATAGCAATCAGCCCCAGCATTTT
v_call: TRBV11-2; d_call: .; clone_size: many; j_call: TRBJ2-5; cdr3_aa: CASSLVRGRGETQYF; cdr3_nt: TGTGCCAGCAGCTTAGTTCGGGGTAGAGGAGAGACCCAGTACTTC
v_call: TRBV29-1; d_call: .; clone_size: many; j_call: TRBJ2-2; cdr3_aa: CSVRVVAGGDSGELFF; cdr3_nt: TGCAGCGTTCGTGTAGTGGCTGGGGGCGATTCCGGGGAGCTGTTTTTT
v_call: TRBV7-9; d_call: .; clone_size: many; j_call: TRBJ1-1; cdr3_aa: CASIPRDTEAFF; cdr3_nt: TGTGCCAGCATCCCTAGGGACACTGAAGCTTTCTTT
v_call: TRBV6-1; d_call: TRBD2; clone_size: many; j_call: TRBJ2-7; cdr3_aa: CASRGTSGFYEQYF; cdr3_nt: TGTGCCAGCAGGGGGACTAGCGGTTTCTACGAGCAGTACTTC
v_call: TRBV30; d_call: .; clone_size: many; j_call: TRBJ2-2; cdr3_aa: CAWSVPFNTGELFF; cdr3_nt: TGTGCCTGGAGTGTACCGTTCAACACCGGGGAGCTGTTTTTT
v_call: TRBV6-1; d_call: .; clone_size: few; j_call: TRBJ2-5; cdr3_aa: CASSEVAVQETKYF; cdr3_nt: TGTGCCAGCAGTGAAGTGGCGGTCCAAGAGACCAAGTACTTC
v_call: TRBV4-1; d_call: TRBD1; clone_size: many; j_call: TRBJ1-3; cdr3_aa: CASSQGQGSQNSGNTIYF; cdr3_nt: TGCGCCAGCAGCCAAGGACAGGGAAGCCAAAACTCTGGAAACACCATATATTTT
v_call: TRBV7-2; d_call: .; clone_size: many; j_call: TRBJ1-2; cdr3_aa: CASSLRQARNGYTF; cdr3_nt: TGTGCCAGCAGCTTAAGACAGGCCCGGAATGGCTACACCTTC
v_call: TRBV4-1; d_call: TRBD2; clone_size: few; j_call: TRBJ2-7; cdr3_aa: CASSLVTTSGRNEQYF; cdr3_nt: TGCGCCAGCAGCCTTGTTACCACTAGCGGGAGAAACGAGCAGTACTTC
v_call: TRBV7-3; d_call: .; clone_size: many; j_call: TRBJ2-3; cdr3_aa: CASSLTGAERDTQYF; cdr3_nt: TGTGCCAGCAGCTTAACGGGGGCGGAACGAGATACGCAGTATTTT
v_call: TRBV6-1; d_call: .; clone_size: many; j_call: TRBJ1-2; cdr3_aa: CASSPRRDPNYGYTF; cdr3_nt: TGTGCCAGCAGCCCCAGGAGGGATCCCAACTATGGCTACACCTTC
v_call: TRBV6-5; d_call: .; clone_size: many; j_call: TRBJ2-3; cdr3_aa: CASSYYRSADTQYF; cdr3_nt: TGTGCCAGCAGTTACTATCGGTCAGCAGATACGCAGTATTTT
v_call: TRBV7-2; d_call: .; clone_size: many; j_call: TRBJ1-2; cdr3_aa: CASSLDRFYGYTF; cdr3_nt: TGTGCCAGCAGCCTTGACAGATTCTATGGCTACACCTTC
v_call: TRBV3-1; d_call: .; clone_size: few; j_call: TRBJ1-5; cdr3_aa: CASSQVPGQPQHF; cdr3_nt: TGTGCCAGCAGCCAAGTCCCGGGTCAGCCCCAGCATTTT
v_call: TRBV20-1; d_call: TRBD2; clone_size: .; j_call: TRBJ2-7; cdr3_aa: CSASRTSGRPYEQYF; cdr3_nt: TGCAGTGCTAGCCGAACTAGCGGGCGACCCTACGAGCAGTACTTC
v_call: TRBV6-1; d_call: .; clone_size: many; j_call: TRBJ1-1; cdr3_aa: CASSSTEGTEAFF; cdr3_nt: TGTGCCAGCAGCTCGACGGAGGGCACTGAAGCTTTCTTT
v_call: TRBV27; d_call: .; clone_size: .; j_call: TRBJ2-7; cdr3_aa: CASSLWRTGRFLDEQYF; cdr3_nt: TGTGCCAGCAGTTTATGGAGAACGGGCAGGTTCCTAGACGAGCAGTACTTC
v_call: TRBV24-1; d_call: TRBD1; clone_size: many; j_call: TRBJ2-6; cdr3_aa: CATSDPTTGSGANVLTF; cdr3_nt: TGTGCCACCAGTGACCCGACGACAGGGTCCGGGGCCAACGTCCTGACTTTC
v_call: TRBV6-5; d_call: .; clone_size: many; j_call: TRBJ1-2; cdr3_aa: CASSSSGATNYGYTF; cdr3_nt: TGTGCCAGCAGCTCCTCGGGGGCTACTAACTATGGCTACACCTTC
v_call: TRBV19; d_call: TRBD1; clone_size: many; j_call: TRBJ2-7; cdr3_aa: CASSATGTGGHEQYF; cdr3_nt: TGTGCCAGTAGTGCCACCGGGACAGGGGGTCACGAGCAGTACTTC
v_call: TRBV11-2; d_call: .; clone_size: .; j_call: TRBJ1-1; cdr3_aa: CASSSRWGAYTEAFF; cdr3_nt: TGTGCCAGCAGCTCCCGTTGGGGGGCCTACACTGAAGCTTTCTTT
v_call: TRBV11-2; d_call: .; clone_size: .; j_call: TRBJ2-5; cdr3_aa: CASSSLTGIQETQYF; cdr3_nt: TGTGCCAGCAGCTCGCTGACAGGCATCCAAGAGACCCAGTACTTC
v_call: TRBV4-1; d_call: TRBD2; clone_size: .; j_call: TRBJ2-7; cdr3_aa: CASSQGITGTTYEQYF; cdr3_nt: TGCGCCAGCAGCCAAGGAATAACGGGGACTACCTACGAGCAGTACTTC
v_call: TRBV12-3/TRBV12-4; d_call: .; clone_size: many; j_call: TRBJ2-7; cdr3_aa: CASSLQESSYEQYF; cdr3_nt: TGTGCCAGCAGTCTACAGGAGAGCTCCTACGAGCAGTACTTC
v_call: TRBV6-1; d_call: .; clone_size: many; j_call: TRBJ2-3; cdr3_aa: CASSEPSAGPDTQYF; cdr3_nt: TGTGCCAGCAGTGAACCCTCGGCAGGACCAGATACGCAGTATTTT
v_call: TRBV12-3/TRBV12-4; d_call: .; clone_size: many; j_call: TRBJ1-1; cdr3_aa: CASSPFQDSQAFF; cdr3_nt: TGTGCCAGCAGTCCCTTTCAGGACAGTCAAGCTTTCTTT
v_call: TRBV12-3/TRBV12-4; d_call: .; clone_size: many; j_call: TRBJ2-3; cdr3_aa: CATTTASTDTQYF; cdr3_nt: TGTGCCACCACTACTGCAAGCACAGATACGCAGTATTTT
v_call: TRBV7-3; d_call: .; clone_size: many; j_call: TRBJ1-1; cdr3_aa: CASSPRLGTSTEAFF; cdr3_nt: TGTGCCAGCAGCCCCCGGTTAGGGACGAGCACTGAAGCTTTCTTT
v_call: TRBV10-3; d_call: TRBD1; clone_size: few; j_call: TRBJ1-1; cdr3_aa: CAIRPGQGPNTEAFF; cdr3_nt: TGTGCCATCAGACCCGGACAGGGACCGAACACTGAAGCTTTCTTT
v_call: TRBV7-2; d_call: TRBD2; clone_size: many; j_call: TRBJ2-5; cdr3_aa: CASSPTAGVGTQYF; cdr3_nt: TGTGCCAGCAGCCCTACCGCGGGGGTGGGGACCCAGTACTTC
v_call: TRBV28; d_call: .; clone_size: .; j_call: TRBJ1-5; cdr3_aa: CASSSLTGESQGGAFNQPQHF; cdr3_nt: TGTGCCAGCAGTTCCCTTACGGGGGAATCCCAAGGAGGAGCCTTCAATCAGCCCCAGCATTTT
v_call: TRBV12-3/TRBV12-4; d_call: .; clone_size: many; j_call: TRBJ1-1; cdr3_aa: CASSFSAPGLNTEAFF; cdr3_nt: TGTGCCAGCAGTTTTAGTGCCCCGGGACTGAACACTGAAGCTTTCTTT
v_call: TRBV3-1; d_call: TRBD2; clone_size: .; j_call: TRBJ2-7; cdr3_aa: CASSQGGLAGFRF; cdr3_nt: TGTGCCAGCAGCCAAGGTGGACTAGCGGGCTTTCGGTTC